The 9 T cell receptor beta chains in this list originate from one sample, sequenced in a study of blood T cell repertoires in COVID-19. Method: immunoSEQ multiplex PCR; TCRdb's copy keeps in-frame clones and lacks some. The table has around 68,000 clones, 79% seen once. Sequencing was done on a sample of peripheral blood. The receptors here all came from a woman in her fifties or sixties with acute or convalescent COVID-19.

The V and J genes are TRBV7-6 and TRBJ1-6, with TRBD1 matching 10 bases. The CDR3 extends over 16 amino acids. Germline V lookup: CDR1 SGHVS, CDR2 FNYEAQ. The ends lost 4 bases at V and 7 bases at J; junction bases unmatched: 7. The CDR3 region is CASSSEAGQGNSPLHF. CDR3 in DNA: TGTGCCAGCAGCTCAGAGGCGGGACAGGGGAATTCACCCCTCCACTTT.

The chain joins TRBV30 to TRBJ1-6; perhaps TRBD1 as D (6 bases). This CDR3 comprises 13 residues. The V gene lost 4 bases and the J gene lost 7 bases, with 11 bases spanning the gap. The germline CDR1 and CDR2 sequences are GTSNPN and SVGIG (reference sequence). CDR3 DNA: TGTGCCTGGAACGGCAGGGGAAATTCACCCCTCCACTTT. Protein sequence: CAWNGRGNSPLHF.

The V call is TRBV4-3, the J call TRBJ2-1, with 7 bases aligning to TRBD2. There are 15 residues in the CDR3. Germline V CDR1 and CDR2: LGHNA, YSLEER. V trimming: 1 base; J trimming: 8 bases; junction bases outside the gene matches: 8. This chain's CDR3 is CASSQGPRAGDEQFF. In nucleotides, the CDR3 is TGCGCCAGCAGCCAAGGACCCAGGGCGGGGGATGAGCAGTTCTTC.

The rearrangement uses TRBV7-2 and TRBJ2-1, with 9 bases identical to TRBD2. Germline V gene data show CDR1 as SGHTA and CDR2 as FQGNSA. Unmatched junction bases numbered 10, after V lost 0 bases and J lost 7 bases. The CDR3 is made up of 17 amino acids. The CDR3 sequence is CASSLAWRLAVNNEQFF. CDR3 nucleotides: TGTGCCAGCAGCTTAGCATGGCGACTAGCGGTTAATAATGAGCAGTTCTTC.

The chain couples TRBV14 to TRBJ2-2; TRBD2 is a possible D gene (6 bases). Germline V CDR1 and CDR2: SGHDN, FVKESK. CDR3 size: 13 residues. The ends were cut back, 4 bases at V and 6 bases at J, with 9 bases in the middle. CDR3 DNA: TGTGCCAGCAGCCGGGGGGTTCCCGGGGAGCTGTTTTTT. Amino acid sequence: CASSRGVPGELFF.

This chain connects TRBV9 to TRBJ1-4; D is ambiguous. With 1 base removed from V and 0 bases from J, the gap between germline ends came to 10 bases. The germline V gene encodes CDR1 SGDLS and CDR2 YYNGEE. The CDR3 has 16 amino acids. The CDR3 loop is CASSVSSEATNEKLFF. CDR3 bases: TGTGCCAGCAGCGTAAGCAGCGAAGCAACTAATGAAAAACTGTTTTTT.

The chain has TRBV10-2 and TRBJ2-4; no clear D. The ends were cut back, 7 bases at V and 0 bases at J, with 7 bases in the middle. CDR1 and CDR2 from the germline V gene are WSHSY and SAAADI. The CDR3 has 13 residues. CDR3 nucleotides: TGCGCCAGCACATCAGTAGCCAAAAACATTCAGTACTTC. Its translation: CASTSVAKNIQYF.

This rearrangement joins TRBV4-2 to TRBJ1-3, with D uncertain. Trimming took 0 bases from V and 0 from J, leaving 12 bases between them. From germline, CDR1 is LGHNA and CDR2 YNFKEQ. This CDR3 region has 17 residues. Written as DNA, the CDR3 is TGTGCCAGCAGCCAAGATATTCCCCGGGGCTCTGGAAACACCATATATTTT. Translated: CASSQDIPRGSGNTIYF.

The chain recombines TRBV29-1 with TRBJ2-7; TRBD1 is a possible D gene (5 bases). Germline V lookup: CDR1 SQVTM, CDR2 ANQGSEA. Trimming cost V 7 bases and J 3 bases, with 16 bases left between them. CDR3 length: 13 residues. The CDR3: CSARAIDHYEQYF. CDR3 nucleotides: TGCAGCGCCAGGGCAATCGACCACTACGAGCAGTACTTC.